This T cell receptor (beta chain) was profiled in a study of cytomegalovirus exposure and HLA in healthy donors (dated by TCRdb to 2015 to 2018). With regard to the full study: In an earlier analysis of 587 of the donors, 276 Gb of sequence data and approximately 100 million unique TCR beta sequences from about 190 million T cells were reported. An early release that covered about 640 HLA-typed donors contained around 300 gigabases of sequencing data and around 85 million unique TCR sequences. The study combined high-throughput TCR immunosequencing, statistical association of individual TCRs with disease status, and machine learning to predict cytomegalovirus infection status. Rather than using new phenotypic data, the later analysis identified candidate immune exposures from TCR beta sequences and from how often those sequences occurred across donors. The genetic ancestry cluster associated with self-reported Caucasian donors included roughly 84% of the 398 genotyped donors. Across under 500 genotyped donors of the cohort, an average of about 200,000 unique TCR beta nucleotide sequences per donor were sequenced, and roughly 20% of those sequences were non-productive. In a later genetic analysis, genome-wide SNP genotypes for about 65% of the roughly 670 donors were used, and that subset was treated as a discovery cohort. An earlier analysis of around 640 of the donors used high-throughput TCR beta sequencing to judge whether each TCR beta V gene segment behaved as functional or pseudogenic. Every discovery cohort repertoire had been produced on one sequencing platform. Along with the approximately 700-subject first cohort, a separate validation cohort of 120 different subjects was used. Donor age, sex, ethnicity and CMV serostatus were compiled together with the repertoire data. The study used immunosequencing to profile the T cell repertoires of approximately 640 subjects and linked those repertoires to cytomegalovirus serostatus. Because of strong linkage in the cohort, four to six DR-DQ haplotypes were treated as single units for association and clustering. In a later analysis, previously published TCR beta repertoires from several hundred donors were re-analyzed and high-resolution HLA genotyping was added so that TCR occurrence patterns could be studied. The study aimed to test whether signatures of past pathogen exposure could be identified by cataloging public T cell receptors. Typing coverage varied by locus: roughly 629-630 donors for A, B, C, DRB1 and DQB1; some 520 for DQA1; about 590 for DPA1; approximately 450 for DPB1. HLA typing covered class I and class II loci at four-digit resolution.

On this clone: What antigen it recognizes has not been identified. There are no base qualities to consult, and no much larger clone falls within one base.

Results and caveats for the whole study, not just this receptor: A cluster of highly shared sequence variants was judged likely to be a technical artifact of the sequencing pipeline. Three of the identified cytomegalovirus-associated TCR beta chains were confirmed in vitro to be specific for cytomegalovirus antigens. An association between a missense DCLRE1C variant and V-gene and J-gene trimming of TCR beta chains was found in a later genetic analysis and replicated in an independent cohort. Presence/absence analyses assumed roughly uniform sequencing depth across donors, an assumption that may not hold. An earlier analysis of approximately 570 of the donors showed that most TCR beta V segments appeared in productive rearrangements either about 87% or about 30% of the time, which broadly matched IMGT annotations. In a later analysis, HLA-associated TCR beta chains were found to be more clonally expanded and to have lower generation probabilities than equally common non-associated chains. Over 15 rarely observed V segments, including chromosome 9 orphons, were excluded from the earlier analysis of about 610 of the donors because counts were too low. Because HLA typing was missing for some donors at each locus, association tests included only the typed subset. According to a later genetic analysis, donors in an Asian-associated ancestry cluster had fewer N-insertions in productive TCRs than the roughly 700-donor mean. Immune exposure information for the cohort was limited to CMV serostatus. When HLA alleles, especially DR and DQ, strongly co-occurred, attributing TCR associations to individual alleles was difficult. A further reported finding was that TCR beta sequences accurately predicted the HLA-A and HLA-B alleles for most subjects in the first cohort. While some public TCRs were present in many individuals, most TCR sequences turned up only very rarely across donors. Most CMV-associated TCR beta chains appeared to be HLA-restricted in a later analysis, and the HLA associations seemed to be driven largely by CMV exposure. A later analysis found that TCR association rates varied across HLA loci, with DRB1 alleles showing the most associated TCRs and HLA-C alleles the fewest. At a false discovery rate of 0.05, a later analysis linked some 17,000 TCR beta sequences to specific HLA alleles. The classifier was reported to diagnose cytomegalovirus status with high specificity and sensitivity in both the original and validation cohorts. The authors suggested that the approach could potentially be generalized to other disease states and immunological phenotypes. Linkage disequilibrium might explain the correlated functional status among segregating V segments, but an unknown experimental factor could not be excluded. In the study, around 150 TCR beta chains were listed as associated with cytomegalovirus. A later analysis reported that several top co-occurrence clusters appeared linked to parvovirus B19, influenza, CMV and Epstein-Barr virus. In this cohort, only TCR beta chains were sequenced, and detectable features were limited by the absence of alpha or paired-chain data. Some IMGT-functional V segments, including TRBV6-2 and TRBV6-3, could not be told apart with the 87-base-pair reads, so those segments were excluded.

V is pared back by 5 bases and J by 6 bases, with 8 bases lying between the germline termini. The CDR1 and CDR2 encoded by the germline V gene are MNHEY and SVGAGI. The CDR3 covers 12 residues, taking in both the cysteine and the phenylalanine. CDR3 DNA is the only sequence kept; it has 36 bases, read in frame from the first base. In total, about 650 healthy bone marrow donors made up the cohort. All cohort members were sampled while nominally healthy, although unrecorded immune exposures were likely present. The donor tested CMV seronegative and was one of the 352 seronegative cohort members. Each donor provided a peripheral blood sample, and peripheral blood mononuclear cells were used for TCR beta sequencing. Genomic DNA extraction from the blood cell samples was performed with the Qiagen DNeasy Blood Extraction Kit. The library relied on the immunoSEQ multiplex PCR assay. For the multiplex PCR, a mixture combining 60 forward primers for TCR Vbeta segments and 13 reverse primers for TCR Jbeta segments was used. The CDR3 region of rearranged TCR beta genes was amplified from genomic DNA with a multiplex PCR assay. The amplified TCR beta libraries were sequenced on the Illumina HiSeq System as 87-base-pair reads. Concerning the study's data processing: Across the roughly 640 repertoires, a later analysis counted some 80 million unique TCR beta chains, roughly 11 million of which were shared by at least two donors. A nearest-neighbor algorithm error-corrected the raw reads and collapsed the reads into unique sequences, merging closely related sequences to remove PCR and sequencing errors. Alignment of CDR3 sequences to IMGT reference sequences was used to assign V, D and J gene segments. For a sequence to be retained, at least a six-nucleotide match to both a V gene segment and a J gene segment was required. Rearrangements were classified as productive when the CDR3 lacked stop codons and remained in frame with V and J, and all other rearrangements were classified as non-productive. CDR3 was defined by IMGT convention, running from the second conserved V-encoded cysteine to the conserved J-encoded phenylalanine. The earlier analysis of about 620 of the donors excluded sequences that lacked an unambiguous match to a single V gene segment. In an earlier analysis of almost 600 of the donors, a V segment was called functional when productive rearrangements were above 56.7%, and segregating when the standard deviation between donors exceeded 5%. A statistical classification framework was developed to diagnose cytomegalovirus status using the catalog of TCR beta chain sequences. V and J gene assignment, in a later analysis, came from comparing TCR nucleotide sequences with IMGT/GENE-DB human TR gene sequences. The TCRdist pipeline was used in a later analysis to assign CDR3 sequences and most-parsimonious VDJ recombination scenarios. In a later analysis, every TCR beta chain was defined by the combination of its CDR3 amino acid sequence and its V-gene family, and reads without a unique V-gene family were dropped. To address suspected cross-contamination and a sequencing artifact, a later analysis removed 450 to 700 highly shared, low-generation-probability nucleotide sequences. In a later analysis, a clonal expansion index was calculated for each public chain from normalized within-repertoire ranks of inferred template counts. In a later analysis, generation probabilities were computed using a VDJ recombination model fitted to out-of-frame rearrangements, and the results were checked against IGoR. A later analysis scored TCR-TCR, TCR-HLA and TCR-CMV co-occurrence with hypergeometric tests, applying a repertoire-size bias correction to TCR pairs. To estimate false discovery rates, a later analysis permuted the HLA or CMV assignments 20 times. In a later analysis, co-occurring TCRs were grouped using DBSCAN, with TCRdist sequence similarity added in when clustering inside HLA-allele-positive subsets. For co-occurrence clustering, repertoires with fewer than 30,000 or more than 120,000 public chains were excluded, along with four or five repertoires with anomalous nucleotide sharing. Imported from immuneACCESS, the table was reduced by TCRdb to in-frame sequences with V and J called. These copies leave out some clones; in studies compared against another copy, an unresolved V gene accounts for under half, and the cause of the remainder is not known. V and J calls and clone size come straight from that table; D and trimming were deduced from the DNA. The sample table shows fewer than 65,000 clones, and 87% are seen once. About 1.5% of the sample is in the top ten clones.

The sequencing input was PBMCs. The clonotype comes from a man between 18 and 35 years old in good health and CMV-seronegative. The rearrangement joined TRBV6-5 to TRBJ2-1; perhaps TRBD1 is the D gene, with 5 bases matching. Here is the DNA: TGTGCCAGCAGTACAGGCCCCAATGAGCAGTTCTTC. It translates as CASSTGPNEQFF.